This T cell receptor beta chain is from a study of control samples from healthy donors and cancer patients. Generated by immunoSEQ multiplex PCR, the TCRdb table keeps only in-frame clones and is missing some. Of approximately 220,000 clones in the sample, just under 95% were seen once. Looked up from germline, CDR1 is SGHTA and CDR2 is FQGNSA. The CDR3 extends over 16 amino acids. Trimming at V came to 5 bases and at J to 2 bases, leaving 10 bases not matched to a gene. The rearrangement joins TRBV7-2 to TRBJ2-3, with 7 bases that match TRBD1. The source of this sequence is a man between 50 and 59 years old in good health. The material sequenced was blood. CDR3 region: CASSPLVGGSTDTQYF. The CDR3 DNA sequence: TGTGCCAGCAGCCCTCTGGTAGGGGGCTCCACAGATACGCAGTATTTT. The full variable domain, in which reference TRBV7-2 and TRBJ2-3 provide the parts outside the CDR3, is GAGVSQSPSNKVTEKGKDVELRCDPISGHTALYWYRQSLGQGLEFLIYFQGNSAPDKSGLPSDRFSAERTGGSVSTLTIQRTQQEDSAVYLCASSPLVGGSTDTQYFGPGTRLTVL.